This T cell receptor beta chain emerged from a study of blood T cell repertoires in COVID-19 (dated by TCRdb to 2020 to 2022). Background for the entire study: The collaborator samples originated in the United States, Italy and Spain and spanned the acute and convalescent phases of COVID-19. The dataset comprised deeply sampled blood TCRbeta repertoires from subjects exposed to, actively infected with, or recovered from COVID-19. Sample metadata almost always included a de-identified subject ID, COVID-19 status, age in years and sex. The samples were drawn from two sources: the first 160 participants of the ongoing ImmuneRACE study, and 1,000 to 1,500 subjects contributed by 6 global collaborators. The repertoires were released in a freely available public database meant as a resource for research on the immune response to SARS-CoV-2. The prospective study material was composed of cDNA or gDNA derived from T cells, B-cell-depleted T cells, or PBMCs. Where available, HLA class I and class II types were obtained from metadata supplied by the sample provider rather than from assay-based typing.

The paper's findings and limits, for the study overall: The amount of clinical and demographic metadata varied by source and participant and was provided uncurated.

Deletion took 2 bases off V and 3 bases off J, with a span of 8 bases between the germline ends. Based on the germline V gene, the CDR1 and CDR2 sequences are KGHSH and LQKENI. The CDR3 runs 13 residues from the cysteine to the phenylalanine. Only the CDR3 DNA is retained, 39 bases long and in frame from the first base. This clone showed up just once. Which antigen it targets is not known. There are no base qualities to consult, and no much larger clone falls within one base. The collaborating institutions used their own protocols to collect whole blood in K2EDTA tubes. For TCRbeta analysis, collaborators shipped samples as frozen whole blood, isolated PBMCs, or DNA extracted from either of those sample types. TCRbeta CDR3 regions were amplified from genomic DNA using the immunoSEQ Assay, a bias-controlled multiplex PCR. The original pipeline was this. The number of nucleated cells in each sample was estimated from the amplification of reference gene primers within the assay. To quantify the absolute abundance of each unique TCRbeta CDR3 rearrangement, sequence reads were collapsed and filtered. For each sample, productive Simpson clonality was calculated by taking the square root of Simpson's diversity index across productive rearrangements. Held by TCRdb, this immuneACCESS table contains in-frame sequences only and omits some clones. Under half of the omission traces to an unresolved V gene where checked; the cause of the rest is unknown. V and J calls and clone size are those listed in that table; D and trimming were worked out from the DNA. In this sample the table shows approximately 21,000 clones, 86% of which occur a single time. The ten largest account for 18% of the sample.

The sequencing input was peripheral blood. Here the chain combines TRBV18 and TRBJ2-7; possibly the D gene is TRBD1, per 5 matching bases. This TCR derives from a human donor with acute or convalescent COVID-19. The donor label of this sample is uncertain. Here is the DNA: TGTGCCAGCTCACCAGACAGCGTCTACGAGCAGTACTTC. Translated, it reads CASSPDSVYEQYF.